This TCR beta chain was recovered during a study of radiation and T cells in renal cell carcinoma. As concerns this clone: Its antigen is undetermined.

Germline CDR1 reads SGHDN; CDR2 reads FVKESK. Trimming took off 4 bases at V and 6 bases at J, with 19 bases between the two ends. This CDR3 contains 15 residues. Time point indicated: blood 4 weeks post-SBRT, at nephrectomy. Treatment reported: 15 Gy SBRT to primary tumor, nephrectomy 4 weeks later. Nephrectomy followed 15 Gy stereotactic body radiation by 4 weeks. Blood was sampled at baseline, 2 weeks and 4 weeks after SBRT. Study results and limitations: From baseline, blood top tumor clonotypes peaked at 2 weeks post-radiation.

Method: immunoSEQ multiplex PCR; TCRdb's copy keeps in-frame clones and lacks some. Of just over 95,000 clones in the sample, approximately 80% are singletons; the top ten hold approximately 7.8%. The chain carries TRBV14 and TRBJ2-7; D uncertain. The sample here was blood, taken from a patient whose treatment included radiotherapy and nephrectomy. The sequence came from a man aged 55 to 70 with renal cell carcinoma. The CDR3 region has the DNA TGTGCCAGCAGCCGGGCCGCAGGAGTGGGTAGCGAGCAGTACTTC. This codes for CASSRAAGVGSEQYF. Looking up the rest from reference TRBV14 and TRBJ2-7 gives the full variable domain: EAGVTQFPSHSVIEKGQTVTLRCDPISGHDNLYWYRRVMGKEIKFLLHFVKESKQDESGMPNNRFLAERTGGTYSTLKVQPAELEDSGVYFCASSRAAGVGSEQYFGPGTRLTVT.